The rows below give T cell receptor beta chains drawn from one sample of a study of cytomegalovirus exposure and HLA in healthy donors. Generated by immunoSEQ multiplex PCR, the TCRdb table keeps only in-frame clones and is missing some. Here the sample spans around 66,000 clones, approximately 97% being singletons. The specimen was PBMCs. These receptors originate from a woman aged 18-29 years in good health and CMV-seropositive. Both conserved end residues are part of each CDR3. A D gene is named only where the DNA matches it firmly.

d_gene	v_gene	j_gene	CDR3aa
TRBD1	TRBV2	TRBJ1-2	CASSEPQGATYGYTF
-	TRBV27	TRBJ1-6	CASSNLRSSYNSPLHF
TRBD2	TRBV5-4	TRBJ2-2	CASSLRGGPNTGELFF
-	TRBV27	TRBJ2-6	CASRQVGSGANVLTF
TRBD2	TRBV4-1	TRBJ2-1	CASSQLSGRSYNEQFF
-	TRBV9	TRBJ2-1	CASSVHATAEERTLYNEQFF
-	TRBV19	TRBJ2-6	CASSILQGAGANVLTF
TRBD1	TRBV28	TRBJ1-5	CASSDTGGNQPQHF
TRBD2	TRBV19	TRBJ2-5	CASSNSGKRLWETQYF
TRBD1	TRBV19	TRBJ2-4	CASSIGGTGVHIQYF
TRBD1	TRBV2	TRBJ2-3	CASSPDRATDTQYF
-	TRBV10-3	TRBJ2-3	CAISESTRGTDTQYF